Given below is one T cell receptor beta chain in context. Method: immunoSEQ multiplex PCR; TCRdb's copy keeps in-frame clones and lacks some. The sample includes tens of thousands of clones, 98% of them seen just once. Germline CDR1 reads SNHLY; CDR2 reads FYNNEI. The CDR3 consists of 12 residues. Trimming removed 6 bases at V and 9 bases at J, with 14 bases between. The sample is drawn from a study of technical replicates of blood from a handful of donors. The receptor was isolated from a human donor in good health. The chain combines TRBV2 with TRBJ1-1; perhaps TRBD1 as D (5 bases). The sample taken for sequencing was T cells isolated from PBMCs. DNA for the CDR3: TGTGCCAGCAGCAAGGAGACAGTTAAAGCTTTCTTT. This translates into CASSKETVKAFF.